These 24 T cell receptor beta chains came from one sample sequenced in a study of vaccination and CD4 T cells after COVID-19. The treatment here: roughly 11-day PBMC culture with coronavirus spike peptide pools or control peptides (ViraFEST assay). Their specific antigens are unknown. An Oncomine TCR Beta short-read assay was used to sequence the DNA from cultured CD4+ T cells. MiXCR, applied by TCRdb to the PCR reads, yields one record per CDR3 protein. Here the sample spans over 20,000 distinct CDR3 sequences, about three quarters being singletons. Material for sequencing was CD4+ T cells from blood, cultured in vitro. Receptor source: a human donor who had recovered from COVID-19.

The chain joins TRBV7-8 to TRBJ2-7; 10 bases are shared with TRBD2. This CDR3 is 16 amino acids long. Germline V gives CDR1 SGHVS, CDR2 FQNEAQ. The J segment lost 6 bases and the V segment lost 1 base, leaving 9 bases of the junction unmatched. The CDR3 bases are TGTGCCAGCAGCTTAGTCGGTTCTAGCGGGAGTGTCGAGCAGTACTTC. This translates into CASSLVGSSGSVEQYF.

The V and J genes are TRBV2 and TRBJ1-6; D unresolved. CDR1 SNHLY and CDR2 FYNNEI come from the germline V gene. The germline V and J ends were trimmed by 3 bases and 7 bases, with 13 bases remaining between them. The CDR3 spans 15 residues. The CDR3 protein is CASSEAGIGNSPLHF. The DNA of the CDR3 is TGTGCCAGCAGTGAGGCCGGGATTGGAAATTCACCCCTCCACTTT.

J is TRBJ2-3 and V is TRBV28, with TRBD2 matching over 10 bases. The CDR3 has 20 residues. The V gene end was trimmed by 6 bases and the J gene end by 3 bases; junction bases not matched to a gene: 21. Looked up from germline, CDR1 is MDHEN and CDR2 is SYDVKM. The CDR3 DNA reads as TGTGCCAGCAGGCCCCTAGGTAATAGGCTAGCGGGAGTGCGGACAGATACGCAGTATTTT. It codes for CASRPLGNRLAGVRTDTQYF. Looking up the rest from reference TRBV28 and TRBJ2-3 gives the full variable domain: DVKVTQSSRYLVKRTGEKVFLECVQDMDHENMFWYRQDPGLGLRLIYFSYDVKMKEKGDIPEGYSVSREKKERFSLILESASTNQTSMYLCASRPLGNRLAGVRTDTQYFGPGTRLTVL.

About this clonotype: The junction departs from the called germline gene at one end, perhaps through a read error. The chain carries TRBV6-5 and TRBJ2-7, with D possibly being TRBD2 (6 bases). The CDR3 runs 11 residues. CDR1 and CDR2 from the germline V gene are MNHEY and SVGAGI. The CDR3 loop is CASSYGDWTFF. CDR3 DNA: TGTGCCAGCAGTTACGGGGACTGGACCTTCTTC.

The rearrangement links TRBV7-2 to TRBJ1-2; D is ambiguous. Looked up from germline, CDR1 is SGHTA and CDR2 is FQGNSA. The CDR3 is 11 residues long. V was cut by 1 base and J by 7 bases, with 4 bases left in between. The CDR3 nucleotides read TGTGCCAGCAGCTTAGTGACTGGCTACACCTTC. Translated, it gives CASSLVTGYTF.

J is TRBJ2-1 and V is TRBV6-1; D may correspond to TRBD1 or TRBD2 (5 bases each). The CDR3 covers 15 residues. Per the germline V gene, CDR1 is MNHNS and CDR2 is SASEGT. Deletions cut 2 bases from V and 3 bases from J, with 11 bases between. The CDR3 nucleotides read TGTGCCAGCAGTGAAATCGGGGCACGCTACAATGAGCAGTTCTTC. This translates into CASSEIGARYNEQFF.

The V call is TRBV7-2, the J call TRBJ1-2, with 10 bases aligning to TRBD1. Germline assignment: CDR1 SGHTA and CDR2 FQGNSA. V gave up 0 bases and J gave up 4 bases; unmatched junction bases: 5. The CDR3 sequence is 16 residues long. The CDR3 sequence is CASSLARDRGLYGYTF. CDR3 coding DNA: TGTGCCAGCAGCTTAGCGCGAGACAGGGGGCTCTATGGCTACACCTTC.

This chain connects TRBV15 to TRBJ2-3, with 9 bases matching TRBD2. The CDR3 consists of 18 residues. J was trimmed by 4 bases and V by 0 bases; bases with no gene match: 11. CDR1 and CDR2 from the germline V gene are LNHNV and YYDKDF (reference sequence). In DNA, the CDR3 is TGTGCCACCAGCAGAGATGTCCCAATAGCGGGAGTCGCAGATACGCAGTATTTT. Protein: CATSRDVPIAGVADTQYF.

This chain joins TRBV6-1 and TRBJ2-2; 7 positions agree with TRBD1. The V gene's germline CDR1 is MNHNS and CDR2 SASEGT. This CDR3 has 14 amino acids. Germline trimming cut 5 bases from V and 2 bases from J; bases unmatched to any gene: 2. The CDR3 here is CASSRTGNTGELFF. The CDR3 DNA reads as TGTGCCAGCAGTAGGACAGGAAACACCGGGGAGCTGTTTTTT.

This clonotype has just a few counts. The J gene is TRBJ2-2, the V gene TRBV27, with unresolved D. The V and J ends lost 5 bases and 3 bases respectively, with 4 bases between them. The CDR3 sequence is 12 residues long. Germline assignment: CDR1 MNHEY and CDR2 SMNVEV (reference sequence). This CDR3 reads CASSLHTGELFF. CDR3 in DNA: TGTGCCAGCAGTCTTCACACCGGGGAGCTGTTTTTT.

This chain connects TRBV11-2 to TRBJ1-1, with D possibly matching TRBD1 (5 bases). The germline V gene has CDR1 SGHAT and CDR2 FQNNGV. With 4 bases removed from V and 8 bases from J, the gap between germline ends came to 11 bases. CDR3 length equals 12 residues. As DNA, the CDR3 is TGTGCCAGCAGCTCCACGGGGGTAGAAGCTTTCTTT. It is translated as CASSSTGVEAFF.

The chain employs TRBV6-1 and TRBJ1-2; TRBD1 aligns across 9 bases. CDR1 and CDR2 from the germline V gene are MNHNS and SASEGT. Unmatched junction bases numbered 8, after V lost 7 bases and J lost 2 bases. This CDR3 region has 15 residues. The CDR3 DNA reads TGTGCCAGCAAGAAACAGGGGGCGCAGAACTATGGCTACACCTTC. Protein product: CASKKQGAQNYGYTF.

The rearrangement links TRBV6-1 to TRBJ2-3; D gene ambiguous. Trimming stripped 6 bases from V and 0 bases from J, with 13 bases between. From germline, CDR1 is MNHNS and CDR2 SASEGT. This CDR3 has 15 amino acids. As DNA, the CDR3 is TGTGCCAGCAGCCGACTGCCCGCTAGCACAGATACGCAGTATTTT. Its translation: CASSRLPASTDTQYF.

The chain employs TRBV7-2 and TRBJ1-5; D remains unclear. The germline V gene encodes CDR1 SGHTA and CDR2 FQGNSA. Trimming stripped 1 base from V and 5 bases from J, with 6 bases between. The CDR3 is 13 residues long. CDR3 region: CASSLDRDQPQHF. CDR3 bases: TGTGCCAGCAGCTTAGATAGGGATCAGCCCCAGCATTTT.

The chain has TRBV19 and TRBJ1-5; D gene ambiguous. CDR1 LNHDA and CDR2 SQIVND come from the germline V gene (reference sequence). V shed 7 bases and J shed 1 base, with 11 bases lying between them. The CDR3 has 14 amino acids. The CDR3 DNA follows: TGTGCCAGTAACTCCCCGGGCAGCAATCAGCCCCAGCATTTT. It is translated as CASNSPGSNQPQHF.

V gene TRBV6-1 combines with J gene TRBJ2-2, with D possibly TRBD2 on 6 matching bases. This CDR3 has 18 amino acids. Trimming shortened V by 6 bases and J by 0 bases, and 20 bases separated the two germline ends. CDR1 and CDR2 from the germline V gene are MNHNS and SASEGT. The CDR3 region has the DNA TGTGCCAGCAGACATAGAGGGACTTTCAATTCGAACACCGGGGAGCTGTTTTTT. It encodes CASRHRGTFNSNTGELFF.

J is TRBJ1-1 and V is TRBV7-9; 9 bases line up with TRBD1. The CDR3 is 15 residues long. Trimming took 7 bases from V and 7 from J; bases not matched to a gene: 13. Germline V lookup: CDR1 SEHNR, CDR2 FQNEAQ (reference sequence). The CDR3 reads CASTQFGQGSVEAFF. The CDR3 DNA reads TGTGCCAGCACCCAATTCGGACAGGGGAGTGTTGAAGCTTTCTTT.

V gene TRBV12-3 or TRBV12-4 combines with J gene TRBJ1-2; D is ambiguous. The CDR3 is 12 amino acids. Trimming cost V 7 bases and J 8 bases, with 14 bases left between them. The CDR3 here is CASTNYPGGYTF. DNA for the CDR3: TGTGCCAGCACAAATTACCCTGGGGGCTACACCTTC.

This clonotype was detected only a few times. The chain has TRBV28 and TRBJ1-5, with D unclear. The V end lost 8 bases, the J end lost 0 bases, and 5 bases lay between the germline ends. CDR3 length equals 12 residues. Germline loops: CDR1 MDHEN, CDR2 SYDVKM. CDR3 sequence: CASQLSNQPQHF. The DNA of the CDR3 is TGTGCCAGCCAACTTAGCAATCAGCCCCAGCATTTT.

The CDR3 sequence: CASTPSPRNSPLHF. The CDR3 nucleotides read TGTGCCAGCACCCCTTCGCCTCGTAATTCACCCCTCCACTTT. The V gene is TRBV12-3 or TRBV12-4, the J gene TRBJ1-6; D not certain. Trimming stripped 7 bases from V and 6 bases from J, with 13 bases between. CDR3 length: 14 amino acids.

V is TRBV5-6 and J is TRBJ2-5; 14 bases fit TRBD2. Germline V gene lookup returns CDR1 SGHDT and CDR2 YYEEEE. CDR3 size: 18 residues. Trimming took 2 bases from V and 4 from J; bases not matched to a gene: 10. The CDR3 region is CASSFRRLAGGPAETQYF. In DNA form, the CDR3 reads TGTGCCAGCAGCTTCAGGCGACTAGCGGGAGGGCCGGCAGAGACCCAGTACTTC.

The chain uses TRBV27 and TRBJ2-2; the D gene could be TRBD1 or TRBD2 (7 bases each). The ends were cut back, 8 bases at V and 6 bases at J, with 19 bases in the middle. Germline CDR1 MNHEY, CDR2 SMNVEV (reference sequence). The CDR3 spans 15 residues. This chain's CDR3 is CASGAQGRGPGELFF. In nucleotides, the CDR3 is TGTGCCAGCGGGGCTCAGGGGAGGGGGCCCGGGGAGCTGTTTTTT.

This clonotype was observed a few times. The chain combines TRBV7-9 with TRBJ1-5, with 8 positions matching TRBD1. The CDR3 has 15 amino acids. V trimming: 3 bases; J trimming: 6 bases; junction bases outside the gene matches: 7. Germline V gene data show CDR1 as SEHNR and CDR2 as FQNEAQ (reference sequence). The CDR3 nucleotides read TGTGCCAGCAGCTTGGGATCAGGGGGCGTTCAGCCCCAGCATTTT. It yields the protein CASSLGSGGVQPQHF. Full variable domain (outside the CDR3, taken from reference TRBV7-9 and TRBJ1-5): DTGVSQNPRHKITKRGQNVTFRCDPISEHNRLYWYRQTLGQGPEFLTYFQNEAQLEKSRLLSDRFSAERPKGSFSTLEIQRTEQGDSAMYLCASSLGSGGVQPQHFGDGTRLSIL.

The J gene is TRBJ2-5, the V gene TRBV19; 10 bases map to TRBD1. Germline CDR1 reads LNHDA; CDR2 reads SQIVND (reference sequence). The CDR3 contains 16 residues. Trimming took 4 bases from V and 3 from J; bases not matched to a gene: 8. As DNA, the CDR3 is TGTGCCAGTAGTACCTTATGGACAGGGGGGAAAGAGACCCAGTACTTC. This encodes CASSTLWTGGKETQYF.